This TCR beta chain stems from a study of human T cells and chemical hapten exposure. General observations from the study: More PT1 expanded TCRs went with higher patch test scores.

TCRdb fed the RACE reads into MiXCR, producing one record per CDR3 protein. The profile shows over 50,000 distinct CDR3 sequences, roughly 11% of them singletons. CDR1 is DFQATT and CDR2 is SNEGSKA in the germline V gene (reference sequence). V was pared by 3 bases and J by 2 bases, with 10 bases between. This CDR3 is built from 13 residues. Of note for this clonotype: The antigen is undetermined.

The time point denotes: patch test 1, 2 weeks after DPC sensitization. Regarding treatment: therapeutic diphenylcyclopropenone sensitization with weekly scalp DPC. Total RNA extraction was carried out from unfractionated whole blood. Donors were 18 to 70-year-old alopecia patients suitable for DPC. This material consisted of whole blood, taken in connection with sensitization to the hapten diphenylcyclopropenone (DPC). The clonotype comes from a woman in her forties with alopecia areata. Some clones in this sample may be carry-over from other donors' samples. The rearrangement joins TRBV20-1 to TRBJ1-2; D gene uncertain. CDR3 in DNA: TGCAGTGCTAGTCTTCCAGCGAACTATGGCTACACCTTC. It encodes CSASLPANYGYTF.